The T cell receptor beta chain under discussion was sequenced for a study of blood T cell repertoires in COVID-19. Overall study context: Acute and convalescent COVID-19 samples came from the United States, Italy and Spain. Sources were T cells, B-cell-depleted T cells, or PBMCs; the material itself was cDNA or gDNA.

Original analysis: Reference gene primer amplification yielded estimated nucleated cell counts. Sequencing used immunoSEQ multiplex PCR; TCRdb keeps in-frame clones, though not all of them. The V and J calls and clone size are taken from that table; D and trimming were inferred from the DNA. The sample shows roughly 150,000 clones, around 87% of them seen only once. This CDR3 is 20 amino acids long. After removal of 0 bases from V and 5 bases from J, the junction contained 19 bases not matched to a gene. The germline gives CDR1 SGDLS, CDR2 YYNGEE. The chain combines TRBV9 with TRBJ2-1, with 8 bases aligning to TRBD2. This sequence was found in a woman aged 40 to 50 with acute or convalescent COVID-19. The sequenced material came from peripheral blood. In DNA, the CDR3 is TGTGCCAGCAGCGTAGCTATTGAGTGGAGGGCTAGCGGGCGACACAATGAGCAGTTCTTC. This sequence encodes CASSVAIEWRASGRHNEQFF.